This entry lists 32 T cell receptor beta chains sequenced from one sample in a study of blood T cell repertoires in COVID-19. Assay: immunoSEQ multiplex PCR; the TCRdb copy retains only in-frame clones and omits some. The sample contains 260,000 or so clones, approximately 88% of which appear only once. Material for sequencing was peripheral blood. The source of these receptors is a man aged 18-30 years with active or convalescent COVID-19.

This clone appeared a few times. The chain couples TRBV24-1 to TRBJ1-3; possibly TRBD1 for D (6 bases). Looked up from germline, CDR1 is KGHDR and CDR2 is SFDVKD. With 4 bases removed from V and 5 bases from J, the gap between germline ends came to 17 bases. CDR3 length: 16 residues. CDR3 amino acids: CATSDLPGGARNTIYF. CDR3 nucleotide sequence: TGTGCCACCAGTGACCTACCTGGGGGGGCTAGAAACACCATATATTTT.

This chain links TRBV14 with TRBJ2-7; 7 nucleotides line up with TRBD1. Germline values: CDR1 SGHDN, CDR2 FVKESK. V gave up 4 bases and J gave up 3 bases; unmatched junction bases: 6. This CDR3 has 14 amino acids. The CDR3 DNA is TGTGCCAGCAGCCGACTGGGACAGAGCTACGAGCAGTACTTC. Translated, it gives CASSRLGQSYEQYF. Combining the CDR3 with reference TRBV14 and TRBJ2-7 gives the whole variable domain EAGVTQFPSHSVIEKGQTVTLRCDPISGHDNLYWYRRVMGKEIKFLLHFVKESKQDESGMPNNRFLAERTGGTYSTLKVQPAELEDSGVYFCASSRLGQSYEQYFGPGTRLTVT.

This rearrangement joins TRBV11-2 to TRBJ2-1; no definite D call. The germline V gene has CDR1 SGHAT and CDR2 FQNNGV. V was shortened by 8 bases and J by 8 bases, with 13 bases between the two germline ends. The CDR3 sequence is 12 residues long. CDR3 nucleotides: TGTGCCAGCGGCAAACTGACTTATGAGCAGTTCTTC. Protein product: CASGKLTYEQFF. Complete variable domain (other parts from reference TRBV11-2 and TRBJ2-1): EAGVAQSPRYKIIEKRQSVAFWCNPISGHATLYWYQQILGQGPKLLIQFQNNGVVDDSQLPKDRFSAERLKGVDSTLKIQPAKLEDSAVYLCASGKLTYEQFFGPGTRLTVL.

V is TRBV6-6 and J is TRBJ2-3; 10 bases are shared with TRBD2. This CDR3 region has 17 residues. V lost 6 bases and J lost 4; bases outside the gene matches: 13. Germline V CDR1 and CDR2: MNHNY, SVGAGI (reference sequence). The CDR3 protein is CASSRTKAGGLADTQYF. The CDR3 DNA is TGTGCCAGCAGCCGAACTAAAGCGGGGGGGCTCGCAGATACGCAGTATTTT.

J is TRBJ1-1 and V is TRBV19; 7 nucleotides align to TRBD1. After removal of 8 bases from V and 1 base from J, the junction contained 10 bases not matched to a gene. The CDR3 consists of 15 residues. Germline lookup yields CDR1 LNHDA and CDR2 SQIVND (reference sequence). For the CDR3, the DNA is TGTGCCAGTTCCCGGGACAGTCTTCCGAACACTGAAGCTTTCTTT. Its protein product is CASSRDSLPNTEAFF.

A few counts support this clone. The V call is TRBV10-3, the J call TRBJ1-1, with 9 bases that match TRBD1. Trimming cost V 10 bases and J 1 base; bases outside gene matches: 10. Looked up from germline, CDR1 is ENHRY and CDR2 is SYGVKD. CDR3 length: 15 amino acids. The CDR3 region is CATITGGDQNTEAFF. CDR3 sequence (DNA): TGTGCCACCATTACAGGGGGCGATCAGAACACTGAAGCTTTCTTT.

The rearrangement uses TRBV13 and TRBJ1-1, with D possibly TRBD1 on 5 matching bases. Germline CDR1 reads PRHDT; CDR2 reads FYEKMQ (reference sequence). Trimming took 0 bases from V and 6 from J, leaving 14 bases between them. CDR3 size: 15 residues. CDR3 coding DNA: TGTGCCAGCAGCTTAGGCAGGGCCCGCTGGGCTGAAGCTTTCTTT. This encodes CASSLGRARWAEAFF.

The rearrangement links TRBV7-2 to TRBJ2-1; 10 nucleotides agree with TRBD2. Germline assignment: CDR1 SGHTA and CDR2 FQGNSA. This CDR3 is 22 amino acids long. Losses at the gene ends were 0 bases for V and 0 bases for J; bases not matched to a gene: 17. The chain's CDR3 is CASSLATGGLAGVTYSYNEQFF. The CDR3 DNA reads TGTGCCAGCAGCTTAGCCACAGGGGGGCTAGCGGGGGTGACTTACTCCTACAATGAGCAGTTCTTC.

This sequence joins TRBV7-9 and TRBJ2-3, with TRBD1 matching over 7 bases. The CDR3 is made up of 15 amino acids. The ends lost 3 bases at V and 6 bases at J; junction bases unmatched: 9. The V gene's germline CDR1 is SEHNR and CDR2 FQNEAQ (reference sequence). The CDR3 DNA reads as TGTGCCAGCAGCTTGGCCCCGGGACAGTCGGATACGCAGTATTTT. Translating it yields CASSLAPGQSDTQYF. Using reference TRBV7-9 and TRBJ2-3 for the parts outside the CDR3, the full variable domain is DTGVSQNPRHKITKRGQNVTFRCDPISEHNRLYWYRQTLGQGPEFLTYFQNEAQLEKSRLLSDRFSAERPKGSFSTLEIQRTEQGDSAMYLCASSLAPGQSDTQYFGPGTRLTVL.

The V call is TRBV7-2, the J call TRBJ1-6, with 9 nucleotides matching TRBD1. This CDR3 is 15 amino acids long. The J segment lost 6 bases and the V segment lost 6 bases, leaving 6 bases of the junction unmatched. Germline CDR1 reads SGHTA; CDR2 reads FQGNSA. For the CDR3, the DNA is TGTGCCAGCAGGGGGGGGACAGGGTCTAATTCACCCCTCCACTTT. Translating gives CASRGGTGSNSPLHF.

J is TRBJ1-5 and V is TRBV27; D unresolved. The ends were cut back, 8 bases at V and 3 bases at J, with 20 bases in the middle. The CDR3 is made up of 16 amino acids. Germline V gene sequence: CDR1 MNHEY, CDR2 SMNVEV (reference sequence). The CDR3 coding sequence is TGTGCCAGCCTGGGGAGGCACAGCTATCACAATCAGCCCCAGCATTTT. Translating it yields CASLGRHSYHNQPQHF.

The CDR3 loop reads CASSYLVTGLSGGFSYNEQFF. The CDR3 DNA reads TGTGCCAGCAGTTATTTGGTAACTGGACTAAGCGGGGGGTTCTCCTACAATGAGCAGTTCTTC. The rearrangement uses TRBV6-2 or TRBV6-3 and TRBJ2-1; 9 bases agree with TRBD2. J lost 0 bases, V lost 3 bases, and 18 bases had no gene match. The V gene's germline CDR1 is MNHEY and CDR2 SVGEGT. There are 21 residues in the CDR3.

The V gene is TRBV6-5, the J gene TRBJ1-1; tentative D call: TRBD1 (6 bases). Between the trimmed V and J ends, which lost 0 bases and 4 bases, there was a span of 15 bases. The germline V gene encodes CDR1 MNHEY and CDR2 SVGAGI. This CDR3 is built from 16 residues. The CDR3 DNA reads TGTGCCAGCAGTTACTCGTGGGGGGGCGAGCTCACTGAAGCTTTCTTT. Residues: CASSYSWGGELTEAFF.

The chain has TRBV7-2 and TRBJ2-1; 9 nucleotides match TRBD2. Per the germline V gene, CDR1 is SGHTA and CDR2 is FQGNSA. With 5 bases clipped from V and 4 bases from J, the junction kept 6 bases outside the gene matches. The CDR3 is 15 amino acids. The CDR3 spells CASSVSGGAYNEQFF. The CDR3 nucleotides read TGTGCCAGCAGCGTTAGCGGGGGTGCGTACAATGAGCAGTTCTTC.

The chain uses TRBV11-2 and TRBJ1-3; D is unresolved. Germline-derived CDR1 and CDR2 are SGHAT and FQNNGV. Trimming cost V 5 bases and J 1 base, with 15 bases left between them. The CDR3 is 16 amino acids. The CDR3 here is CASSPQPGSSGNTIYF. The CDR3 DNA is TGTGCCAGCAGCCCGCAACCGGGGTCTTCTGGAAACACCATATATTTT.

The V and J genes are TRBV9 and TRBJ2-3; D is unclear. CDR3 length: 12 amino acids. Germline assignment: CDR1 SGDLS and CDR2 YYNGEE. V gave up 3 bases and J gave up 3 bases, with 5 bases separating them. The CDR3 sequence: CASSAQTDTQYF. The CDR3 bases are TGTGCCAGCAGCGCCCAAACAGATACGCAGTATTTT.

The CDR3 sequence is CASSYQYYSNQPQHF. CDR3 bases: TGTGCCAGTAGTTACCAGTATTATAGCAATCAGCCCCAGCATTTT. The J gene is TRBJ1-5, the V gene TRBV19, with D unclear. The germline CDR1 and CDR2 sequences are LNHDA and SQIVND (reference sequence). Trimming stripped 5 bases from V and 0 bases from J, with 11 bases between. This CDR3 region has 15 residues.

The V gene is TRBV11-2, the J gene TRBJ2-7, with 12 bases matching TRBD2. Germline CDR1 and CDR2: SGHAT and FQNNGV. Trimming cost V 5 bases and J 4 bases; bases outside gene matches: 6. The CDR3 has 15 residues. CDR3 sequence (DNA): TGTGCCAGCAGCCGACTAGCGGGGGACCTTTACGAGCAGTACTTC. Its protein is CASSRLAGDLYEQYF.

The genes are TRBV6-5 and TRBJ1-3; TRBD1 matches 7 bases. With V trimmed by 5 bases and J by 4 bases, 2 bases remained unmatched. CDR3 length equals 13 residues. Germline CDR1 reads MNHEY; CDR2 reads SVGAGI. DNA for the CDR3: TGTGCCAGCAGTAACAGGGGAGGAAACACCATATATTTT. This codes for CASSNRGGNTIYF.

The CDR3 sequence: CASSIQGASVYGYTF. The CDR3 DNA is TGTGCCAGTAGTATACAGGGGGCATCTGTCTATGGCTACACCTTC. J is TRBJ1-2 and V is TRBV19; 8 positions match TRBD1. CDR3 length equals 15 residues. Germline CDR1 reads LNHDA; CDR2 reads SQIVND (reference sequence). V lost 2 bases and J lost 4; bases outside the gene matches: 6.

Only one count was recorded for this clone. The chain combines TRBV19 with TRBJ1-6; maybe TRBD1 (6 bases). The V and J ends lost 6 bases and 7 bases respectively, with 10 bases between them. Per germline, CDR1 LNHDA and CDR2 SQIVND (reference sequence). The CDR3 is 13 amino acids. This chain's CDR3 is CASRRTVNSPLHF. For the CDR3, the DNA is TGTGCCAGTAGAAGGACAGTCAATTCACCCCTCCACTTT.

This clone was found once. The J gene is TRBJ1-3, the V gene TRBV9, with D possibly being TRBD1 (5 bases). Germline assignment: CDR1 SGDLS and CDR2 YYNGEE. V gave up 2 bases and J gave up 0 bases, with 15 bases separating them. The CDR3 has 17 amino acids. CDR3 nucleotides: TGTGCCAGCAGCGTCGGCGCAGGGCTCAGCTCTGGAAACACCATATATTTT. Amino acid sequence: CASSVGAGLSSGNTIYF. Full variable domain (remainder filled in from reference TRBV9 and TRBJ1-3): DSGVTQTPKHLITATGQRVTLRCSPRSGDLSVYWYQQSLDQGLQFLIQYYNGEERAKGNILERFSAQQFPDLHSELNLSSLELGDSALYFCASSVGAGLSSGNTIYFGEGSWLTVV.

The genes are TRBV29-1 and TRBJ1-5; 9 nucleotides agree with TRBD1. Trimming took 8 bases from V and 3 from J; bases not matched to a gene: 14. This CDR3 has 16 residues. Germline assignment: CDR1 SQVTM and CDR2 ANQGSEA. This chain's CDR3 is CSLWNNRGLSNQPQHF. DNA for the CDR3: TGCAGCCTATGGAATAACAGGGGGCTTTCCAATCAGCCCCAGCATTTT.

CDR3 protein: CASSPEGYGYTF. CDR3 in DNA: TGTGCCAGCAGCCCTGAGGGATATGGCTACACCTTC. The V gene is TRBV14, the J gene TRBJ1-2; D is ambiguous. The CDR3 has 12 amino acids. Trimming removed 4 bases at V and 5 bases at J, with 8 bases between. Per germline, CDR1 SGHDN and CDR2 FVKESK.

The V and J genes are TRBV5-4 and TRBJ2-3, with D perhaps TRBD1 (5 bases). The CDR3 is 14 residues long. Germline CDR1 reads SGHNT; CDR2 reads YYREEE (reference sequence). Trimming stripped 1 base from V and 5 bases from J, with 11 bases between. CDR3 region: CASSLKGFGDTQYF. In nucleotides, the CDR3 is TGTGCCAGCAGCTTGAAGGGGTTCGGAGATACGCAGTATTTT.

The chain joins TRBV19 to TRBJ1-1; 7 nucleotides line up with TRBD1. Germline V gene data show CDR1 as LNHDA and CDR2 as SQIVND (reference sequence). This CDR3 spans 16 amino acids. The ends lost 6 bases at V and 0 bases at J; junction bases unmatched: 10. The CDR3 region has the DNA TGTGCCAGTAGCTTCGGGTACAGGGGATTGAACACTGAAGCTTTCTTT. The encoded protein is CASSFGYRGLNTEAFF.

This chain uses TRBV9 with TRBJ2-2, with 7 bases that match TRBD1. The germline V gene has CDR1 SGDLS and CDR2 YYNGEE. The CDR3 contains 15 residues. Trimming at V came to 0 bases and at J to 5 bases, leaving 4 bases not matched to a gene. CDR3 region: CASSVDGQVTGELFF. CDR3 nucleotide sequence: TGTGCCAGCAGCGTAGATGGACAGGTTACCGGGGAGCTGTTTTTT. Drawing the rest from reference TRBV9 and TRBJ2-2, the complete variable domain is DSGVTQTPKHLITATGQRVTLRCSPRSGDLSVYWYQQSLDQGLQFLIQYYNGEERAKGNILERFSAQQFPDLHSELNLSSLELGDSALYFCASSVDGQVTGELFFGEGSRLTVL.

CDR3 loop: CASSFTGGSNTGELFF. The DNA for the CDR3 is TGCGCCAGCAGCTTCACAGGGGGTTCGAACACCGGGGAGCTGTTTTTT. This chain uses TRBV5-1 with TRBJ2-2, with 8 positions matching TRBD1. The CDR3 is 16 residues long. Trimming at V came to 2 bases and at J to 0 bases, leaving 3 bases not matched to a gene. Germline lookup yields CDR1 SGHRS and CDR2 YFSETQ. Looking up the rest from reference TRBV5-1 and TRBJ2-2 gives the full variable domain: KAGVTQTPRYLIKTRGQQVTLSCSPISGHRSVSWYQQTPGQGLQFLFEYFSETQRNKGNFPGRFSGRQFSNSRSEMNVSTLELGDSALYLCASSFTGGSNTGELFFGEGSRLTVL.

The chain couples TRBV5-6 to TRBJ1-1; 12 nucleotides align to TRBD1. Germline V gene data show CDR1 as SGHDT and CDR2 as YYEEEE. V lost 5 bases, J lost 1 base, and 9 bases stayed unmatched. CDR3 length equals 17 residues. CDR3 DNA: TGTGCCAGCAGTACCGGGACAGGGGGCATTCGGAACACTGAAGCTTTCTTT. Translation gives CASSTGTGGIRNTEAFF.

J is TRBJ2-5 and V is TRBV6-2 or TRBV6-3; D is uncertain. Deletions cut 2 bases from V and 2 bases from J, with 9 bases between. The germline V gene has CDR1 MNHEY and CDR2 SVGEGT. This CDR3 comprises 14 residues. The CDR3 bases are TGTGCCAGCAGTTACGTCTCACAACAAGAGACCCAGTACTTC. As protein: CASSYVSQQETQYF.

CDR3 in amino acids: CASSLALARKYF. CDR3 sequence (DNA): TGTGCCAGCAGCTTAGCACTAGCCAGGAAGTACTTC. V gene TRBV5-8 combines with J gene TRBJ2-5; maybe TRBD2 (6 bases). The ends were cut back, 2 bases at V and 12 bases at J, with 14 bases in the middle. Germline CDR1 is SGHTS and CDR2 is YDEGEE. CDR3 length: 12 residues. Supplemented by reference TRBV5-8 and TRBJ2-5, the full variable domain reads EAGVTQSPTHLIKTRGQQATLRCSPISGHTSVYWYQQALGLGLQFLLWYDEGEERNRGNFPPRFSGRQFPNYSSELNVNALELEDSALYLCASSLALARKYFGPGTRLLVL.

This clone was seen only once. The V call is TRBV6-1, the J call TRBJ1-1, with no clear D. Germline CDR1 is MNHNS and CDR2 is SASEGT. This CDR3 has 12 residues. Trimming shortened V by 3 bases and J by 10 bases, and 12 bases separated the two germline ends. The CDR3 reads CASSDDAAVAFF. CDR3 sequence (DNA): TGTGCCAGCAGTGACGACGCGGCGGTAGCTTTCTTT.